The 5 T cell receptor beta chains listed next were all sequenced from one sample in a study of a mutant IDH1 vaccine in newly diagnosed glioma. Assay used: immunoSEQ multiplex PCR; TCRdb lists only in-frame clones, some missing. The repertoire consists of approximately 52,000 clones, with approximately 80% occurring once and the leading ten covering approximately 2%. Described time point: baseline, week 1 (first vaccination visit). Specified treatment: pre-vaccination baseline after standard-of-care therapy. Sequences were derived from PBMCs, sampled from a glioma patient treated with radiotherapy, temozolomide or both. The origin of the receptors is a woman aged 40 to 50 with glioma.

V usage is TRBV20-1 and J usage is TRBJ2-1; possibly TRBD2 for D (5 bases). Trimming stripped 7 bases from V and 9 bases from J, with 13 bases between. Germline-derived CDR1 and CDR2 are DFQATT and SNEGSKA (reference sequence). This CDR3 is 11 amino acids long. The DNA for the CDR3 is TGCAGTGTTACGGCCGCGGGTGAGCAGTTCTTC. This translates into CSVTAAGEQFF.

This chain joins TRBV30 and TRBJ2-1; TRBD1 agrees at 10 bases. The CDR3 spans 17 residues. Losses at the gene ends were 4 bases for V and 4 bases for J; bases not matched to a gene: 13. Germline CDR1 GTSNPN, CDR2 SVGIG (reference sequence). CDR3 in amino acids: CAWTRRRTGGLYNEQFF. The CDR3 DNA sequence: TGTGCCTGGACCCGCCGGAGGACAGGGGGACTTTACAATGAGCAGTTCTTC.

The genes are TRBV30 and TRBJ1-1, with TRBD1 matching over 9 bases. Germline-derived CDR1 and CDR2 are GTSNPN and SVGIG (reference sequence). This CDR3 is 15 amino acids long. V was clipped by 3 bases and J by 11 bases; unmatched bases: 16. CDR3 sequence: CAWSPTLTGGSGAFF. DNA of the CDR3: TGTGCCTGGAGCCCAACCCTCACAGGGGGCTCTGGGGCTTTCTTT.

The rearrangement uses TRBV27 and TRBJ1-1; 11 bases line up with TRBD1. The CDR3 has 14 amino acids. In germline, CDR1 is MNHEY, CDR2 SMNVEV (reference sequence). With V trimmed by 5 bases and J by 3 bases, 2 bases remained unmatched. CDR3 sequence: CASSGQGADTEAFF. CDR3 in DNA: TGTGCCAGCAGTGGACAGGGGGCGGACACTGAAGCTTTCTTT.

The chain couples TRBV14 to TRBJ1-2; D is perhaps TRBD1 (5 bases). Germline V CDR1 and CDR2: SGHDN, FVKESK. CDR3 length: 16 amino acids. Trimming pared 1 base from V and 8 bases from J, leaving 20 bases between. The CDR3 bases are TGTGCCAGCAGCCAAGCAATTGGGGGACGATGGAGCGGCTACACCTTC. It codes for CASSQAIGGRWSGYTF.